These 5 T cell receptor beta chains were sequenced from one sample in a study of graft-versus-host responses after intestinal transplantation. Repertoires were generated with immunoSEQ multiplex PCR, while TCRdb's copy carries only in-frame clones and drops some. The sample lists 10,000 or so clones, 30% to 40% seen once, with roughly 5% in the top ten. The specimen comprised alloreactive CD4+ T cells from a mixed lymphocyte reaction culture, sampled before transplantation. Sample subset: CFSE-low proliferating T cells sorted from roughly 6-day pre-transplant mixed lymphocyte reaction (GvH or HvG direction). The receptors here all came from a human patient who was an organ donor for intestinal transplantation.

The chain recombines TRBV6-6 with TRBJ1-2; D remains unclear. CDR3 length: 16 amino acids. V shed 4 bases and J shed 5 bases, with 20 bases lying between them. Per the germline V gene, CDR1 is MNHNY and CDR2 is SVGAGI (reference sequence). Here the CDR3 reads CASSFRTFSYLYGYTF. For the CDR3, the DNA is TGTGCCAGCAGTTTTAGGACCTTCTCCTACCTTTATGGCTACACCTTC.

This sequence joins TRBV6-5 and TRBJ1-5; D unresolved. CDR3 length: 13 amino acids. Germline V gene lookup returns CDR1 MNHEY and CDR2 SVGAGI. With 2 bases removed from V and 7 bases from J, the gap between germline ends came to 9 bases. The CDR3 DNA sequence: TGTGCCAGCAGTTACAAGCCGAGGCAGCCCCAGCATTTT. This encodes CASSYKPRQPQHF.

This clone was seen only a few times. The gene calls are TRBV4-3 and TRBJ1-2; 7 nucleotides align to TRBD1. Germline CDR1 is LGHNA and CDR2 is YSLEER. CDR3 length equals 15 residues. V lost 1 base to trimming and J lost 6 bases; unmatched junction nucleotides: 8. CDR3 DNA: TGCGCCAGCAGCCAAGCCTTACAGGGGTGGAATGGCTACACCTTC. Amino acid sequence: CASSQALQGWNGYTF.

By sample fraction, this clone is medium-sized. Additional DNA sequences in this sample encode the identical CDR3. This rearrangement joins TRBV11-3 to TRBJ2-7, with D unresolved. The CDR3 spans 14 residues. Trimming removed 6 bases from V and 7 bases from J, with 19 bases in between. Germline CDR1 and CDR2: SGHNT and YENEEA. The DNA for the CDR3 is TGTGCCAGCAGTTCCGGGTCCCACCTTTGGGAGCAGTACTTC. It yields the protein CASSSGSHLWEQYF.

This clone was detected a few times. A clone one base away is much larger, so this may be a read error. V is TRBV7-3 and J is TRBJ2-3, with 15 bases identical to TRBD2. With V trimmed by 4 bases and J by 1 base, 9 bases remained unmatched. CDR1 is SGHTA and CDR2 is FQGTGA in the germline V gene. The CDR3 runs to 19 residues. CDR3: CASSSAGLAGGPGTDTQYF. The CDR3 DNA sequence: TGTGCCAGCAGCTCAGCCGGACTAGCGGGGGGGCCGGGCACAGATACGCAGTATTTT.